Reported below is one T cell receptor (beta chain). Its antigen is not identified. V lost 6 bases to trimming and J lost 7 bases; unmatched junction nucleotides: 16. From germline, CDR1 is DFQATT and CDR2 SNEGSKA (reference sequence). The CDR3 loop spans 15 amino acids. This specimen belongs to a study of Graves' ophthalmopathy and Graves' hyperthyroidism. The study amplified TCR beta CDR3 regions using RNA transcripts. The first-round RT-PCR employed HTBI primers together with the Qiagen OneStep RT-PCR kit. A multiplex PCR was then performed as the second round. TCRdb re-called the multiplex PCR reads through MiXCR, storing one row per CDR3 protein. The sample gives 35,000 to 45,000 distinct CDR3 sequences, around half of which show up once; roughly 26% is in the top ten. Study outcomes and limitations: The model's prediction of ophthalmopathy progression had roughly 70% sensitivity and around 78% specificity.

The chain employs TRBV20-1 and TRBJ1-2; TRBD1 aligns across 8 bases. Material for sequencing was peripheral blood. This clonotype originated in an adult woman with stable Graves' hyperthyroidism. CDR3 sequence (DNA): TGCAGTGCCCCCAACACGGACAGGGTCTCGTCTGGCTACACCTTC. Encoded protein: CSAPNTDRVSSGYTF.